Shown below are 26 T cell receptor beta chains from a single sample sequenced in a study of tissue T cells after allogeneic stem cell transplantation. Data came from immunoSEQ multiplex PCR; TCRdb stores just in-frame clones and leaves some out. Seen here are 45,000 to 50,000 clones, roughly four fifths observed once, and the top ten hold approximately 0.7%. The sequencing sample was made of sorted cells pooled from one or two spleens. The receptors were sampled from a pool of C57BL/6 mice in good health.

A word on this clone: Mouse names are used for the genes. The read halts 1 residue ahead of the CDR3 end, with the missing end drawn from the germline J gene. The chain joins TRBV5 to TRBJ2-4, with D maybe TRBD2 (6 bases). V was trimmed by 1 base and J by 0 bases, leaving 8 bases between them. Germline V gives CDR1 LGHNA, CDR2 YNLKQL (reference sequence). The CDR3 extends over 15 amino acids. The DNA read from the CDR3 is TGTGCCAGCAGCCAAGGGGGGACTAGTCAAAACACCTTGTAC. Translated: CASSQGGTSQNTLY. Given in full, the CDR3 is CASSQGGTSQNTLYF.

As concerns this clone: These gene names are mouse names. The CDR3 end lies 1 residue beyond the end of the read and is filled in from the germline J gene. This chain connects TRBV1 to TRBJ2-4; 12 positions match TRBD1. The junction had 7 bases not matched to a gene; V was cut back by 3 bases and J by 6 bases. Germline V gives CDR1 NSQYPW, CDR2 LRSPGD (reference sequence). The CDR3 has 16 amino acids. The part of the CDR3 DNA that was read is TGCACCTGCAGTGCGTCCCGGGACAGGGGGCGGAACACCTTGTAC. Translating gives CTCSASRDRGRNTLY. The CDR3 in its entirety is CTCSASRDRGRNTLYF.

This clone was counted once. The listed genes are named as in mouse. The read falls 1 residue short of the CDR3 end, and the missing part is taken from the germline J gene. The chain joins TRBV29 to TRBJ2-5; D possibly corresponds to TRBD2 (7 bases). The CDR3 loop spans 16 amino acids. V shed 5 bases and J shed 0 bases, with 15 bases lying between them. Germline CDR1 and CDR2: MSHET and SYDVDS. Incomplete CDR3 DNA: TGTGCTAGCAGTCAATGGGGGGCATGGAACCAAGACACCCAGTAC. Translated: CASSQWGAWNQDTQY. Given in full, the CDR3 is CASSQWGAWNQDTQYF.

Turning to this clone: Each gene name is a mouse one. The CDR3 end falls 1 residue outside the read, so it is completed with the germline J gene. The V gene is TRBV3, the J gene TRBJ1-3; tentative D call: TRBD1 (6 bases). The V and J ends lost 2 bases and 0 bases respectively, with 8 bases between them. In germline, CDR1 is SNHLY, CDR2 FYNGKV (reference sequence). This CDR3 has 15 amino acids. The sequenced CDR3 bases are TGTGCCAGCAGCTTACAGACAGGTTCTGGAAATACGCTCTAT. This gives the protein CASSLQTGSGNTLY. The CDR3, in full, reads CASSLQTGSGNTLYF. The full variable domain, completed using reference TRBV3 and TRBJ1-3, is GPKVLQIPSHQIIDMGQMVTLNCDPVSNHLYFYWYKQILGQQMEFLVNFYNGKVMEKSKLFKDQFSVERPDGSYFTLKIQPTALEDSAVYFCASSLQTGSGNTLYFGEGSRLIVV.

This clone was recorded a few times. The gene names given are mouse names. The CDR3 is cut off 1 residue early in the read; its end comes from the germline J gene. This CDR3 is also generated by other DNA sequences in the sample. The chain joins TRBV4 to TRBJ2-7, with 7 bases fitting TRBD2. In germline, CDR1 is LGHDT, CDR2 YNNKQL (reference sequence). The CDR3 runs 12 residues. Trimming cost V 4 bases and J 4 bases; bases outside gene matches: 1. The CDR3 is CASSLLGYEQYF. CDR3 DNA (partial): TGTGCCAGCAGCTTACTGGGGTATGAACAGTAC.

With regard to this clone: The listed genes are named as in mouse. The read gets to within 1 residue of the CDR3 end, and the germline J gene fills in the rest. The V call is TRBV12-1, the J call TRBJ1-5, with 7 bases matching TRBD1. Germline CDR1 is SGHSN and CDR2 is HYEKVE. The ends lost 2 bases at V and 3 bases at J; junction bases unmatched: 6. CDR3 length: 15 residues. This CDR3 reads CASSRDRVSNQAPLF. The sequenced part of the CDR3 DNA is TGTGCCAGCTCTCGCGACAGGGTTTCCAACCAGGCTCCGCTT.

Notes on this clone: Mouse germline and gene names are used. The read falls 1 residue short of the CDR3 end, and the missing part is taken from the germline J gene. This chain connects TRBV3 to TRBJ1-1; D is possibly TRBD1 (5 bases). Trimming shortened V by 4 bases and J by 1 base, and 7 bases separated the two germline ends. CDR3 size: 13 residues. Germline assignment: CDR1 SNHLY and CDR2 FYNGKV (reference sequence). CDR3 sequence: CASSSQGNTEVFF. CDR3 DNA (partial): TGTGCCAGCAGCTCTCAGGGAAACACAGAAGTCTTC.

Turning to this clone: Genes and germline are mouse. The read halts 1 residue ahead of the CDR3 end, with the missing end drawn from the germline J gene. Other DNA sequences within the sample encode an identical CDR3. The chain carries TRBV19 and TRBJ2-7, with 8 nucleotides matching TRBD2. The CDR3 consists of 13 residues. J was trimmed by 0 bases and V by 4 bases; bases with no gene match: 0. Looked up from germline, CDR1 is FNHDT and CDR2 is SITEND (reference sequence). CDR3 bases read: TGTGCCAGCAGTCTGGGGGGCTCCTATGAACAGTAC. Translation gives CASSLGGSYEQY. The complete CDR3 reads CASSLGGSYEQYF.

A note on this clone: Gene names denote mouse genes. The read ends 1 residue early relative to the CDR3; the germline J gene fills the gap. The chain links TRBV26 to TRBJ2-7, with D unresolved. Germline V gene sequence: CDR1 KGHPV, CDR2 FQNQEV (reference sequence). Deletions cut 2 bases from V and 2 bases from J, with 7 bases between. CDR3 length: 13 residues. CDR3 sequence: CASSLTNTYEQYF. The DNA read from the CDR3 is TGTGCCAGCAGTCTGACAAATACCTATGAACAGTAC.

A few counts support this clone. Mouse gene names apply. The read stops 1 residue short of the end of the CDR3; the missing end is completed from the germline J gene. The chain is built from TRBV2 and TRBJ2-7; 8 bases map to TRBD2. V dropped 5 bases and J dropped 5; count of bases not matched to a gene: 8. The length of the CDR3 is 14 residues. CDR1 is LGHNA, CDR2 YSYQKL, per germline. The part of the CDR3 DNA that was read is TGTGCCAGCAGCTTAGAGGGGGGGCGCCATGAACAGTAC. It is translated as CASSLEGGRHEQY. The whole CDR3 region reads CASSLEGGRHEQYF.

For this clone: The gene symbols are mouse symbols. The DNA ends 1 residue before the CDR3 does, and the rest of the CDR3 is filled in from the germline J gene. The J gene is TRBJ2-2, the V gene TRBV15; D is unresolved. CDR3 size: 12 residues. Germline V gives CDR1 SGHND, CDR2 FRSKSL. V lost 1 base and J 4 bases, leaving 1 base between the germline ends. The DNA read from the CDR3 is TGTGCCAGCAGTTTAGTCACCGGGCAGCTCTAC. It is translated as CASSLVTGQLY. The complete CDR3 protein is CASSLVTGQLYF.

Comments on this clone: These gene names are mouse names. The read ends 1 residue shy of where the CDR3 ends; the end is completed using the germline J gene. This chain connects TRBV3 to TRBJ1-1, with D perhaps matching TRBD1 (5 bases). This CDR3 has 12 residues. CDR1 and CDR2 from the germline V gene are SNHLY and FYNGKV (reference sequence). The V end was cut by 4 bases, the J end by 5 bases, with 8 bases between. Incomplete CDR3 DNA: TGTGCCAGCAGCTCAGGGCGGACAGAAGTCTTC. The encoded protein is CASSSGRTEVF. The complete CDR3 sequence is CASSSGRTEVFF.

About this clone: Genes and germline are mouse. The sequenced fragment ends 1 residue before the CDR3 boundary, so the rest is inferred from the germline J gene. J is TRBJ1-2 and V is TRBV19; D gene uncertain. The CDR3 loop spans 13 amino acids. V lost 1 base and J 0 bases, leaving 4 bases between the germline ends. Germline CDR1 and CDR2: FNHDT and SITEND (reference sequence). The CDR3: CASSINANSDYTF. The CDR3 bases that were read are TGTGCCAGCAGTATAAATGCAAACTCCGACTACACC.

About this clone: Mouse names are used for the genes. The read comes to an end 1 residue before the CDR3 does, leaving the germline J gene to fill in the end. The chain carries TRBV20 and TRBJ2-3, with D uncertain. Germline V lookup: CDR1 GFQATS, CDR2 STVNSAI. V was clipped by 0 bases and J by 0 bases, with 1 base between them. This CDR3 is built from 12 residues. The DNA read from the CDR3 is TGTGGTGCTAGGGAGAGTGCAGAAACGCTGTAT. Its protein product is CGARESAETLY. The whole CDR3 protein is CGARESAETLYF.

About this clone itself: The genes are named according to mouse. Read data end 1 residue before the CDR3 end; the end is taken from the germline J gene. J is TRBJ1-3 and V is TRBV16; D gene uncertain. Trimming took 5 bases from V and 4 from J, leaving 6 bases between them. CDR1 is SGHSA and CDR2 is FRNQAP in the germline V gene. The length of the CDR3 is 12 residues. The CDR3 spells CASSPTGNTLYF. Partial CDR3 DNA: TGTGCAAGCAGCCCGACAGGAAATACGCTCTAT.

Regarding this clone: Gene names follow the mouse nomenclature. The CDR3 end falls 1 residue outside the read, so it is completed with the germline J gene. The chain employs TRBV31 and TRBJ2-7; D perhaps matches TRBD2 (6 bases). Germline CDR1 is GKSSPN and CDR2 is SITVG. The CDR3 spans 11 residues. V lost 2 bases, J lost 6 bases, and 8 bases lay in between. CDR3 bases read: TGTGCCTGGAGTGGGGGGAGTGAACAGTAC. This sequence encodes CAWSGGSEQY. The entire CDR3 protein is CAWSGGSEQYF.

In the case of this clone: Here the gene names and germline are mouse. Partial CDR3 DNA: TGTGCCAGCAGTATGAGGGATAATTCGCCCCTCTAC. Translation gives CASSMRDNSPLY. In full, the CDR3 is CASSMRDNSPLYF. The chain has TRBV19 and TRBJ1-6; D unclear. The CDR3 goes on 1 residue after the read ends, and that part is filled in from the germline J gene. TRBJ1-6 qualifies as an ORF whose function is uncertain. The V end was cut by 2 bases, the J end by 5 bases, with 5 bases between. Germline loops: CDR1 FNHDT, CDR2 SITEND (reference sequence). CDR3 length: 13 residues.

As for this clone: The germline and genes are mouse ones. Read data end 1 residue before the CDR3 end; the end is taken from the germline J gene. The chain is built from TRBV30 and TRBJ2-5; 9 bases are a match to TRBD1. Germline lookup yields CDR1 SQVVS and CDR2 ANEGSEA. The CDR3 runs to 14 residues. Unmatched junction bases numbered 2, after V lost 2 bases and J lost 2 bases. The sequenced CDR3 bases are TGTAGTTCTAGAACGGGACAGGGCCAAGACACCCAGTAC. This codes for CSSRTGQGQDTQY. The whole CDR3 is CSSRTGQGQDTQYF.

A note on this clone: Any gene name here is a mouse gene name. The read falls 1 residue short of the CDR3 end, and the missing part is taken from the germline J gene. The genes are TRBV15 and TRBJ2-2, with 12 bases fitting TRBD2. Germline V gene sequence: CDR1 SGHND, CDR2 FRSKSL. The CDR3 sequence is 15 residues long. V was pared by 6 bases and J by 6 bases, with 5 bases of the junction left unmatched. The CDR3 spells CASRTGGARPGQLYF. The sequenced part of the CDR3 DNA is TGTGCCAGCAGGACTGGGGGGGCGCGCCCCGGGCAGCTCTAC.

As concerns this clone: Germline and genes here are mouse. The read finishes 1 residue shy of the CDR3 end, and the germline J gene is used to complete it. The gene calls are TRBV3 and TRBJ2-7; 7 positions agree with TRBD1. Trimming cost V 2 bases and J 4 bases; bases outside gene matches: 5. This CDR3 has 14 amino acids. Germline CDR1 reads SNHLY; CDR2 reads FYNGKV (reference sequence). This chain's CDR3 is CASSLRQGLYEQYF. The sequenced CDR3 bases are TGTGCCAGCAGCTTACGACAGGGCCTATATGAACAGTAC.

Notes on this clone: Each gene name is a mouse one. The CDR3 goes on 1 residue after the read ends, and that part is filled in from the germline J gene. The J gene is TRBJ1-4, the V gene TRBV19; 8 bases are shared with TRBD1. The length of the CDR3 is 13 residues. The trim removed 3 bases at V and 7 bases at J, leaving 2 bases unmatched. CDR1 is FNHDT and CDR2 is SITEND in the germline V gene (reference sequence). The CDR3 DNA, read in part, is TGTGCCAGCAGTAGGACAGGGAGCGAAAGATTATTT. Its protein is CASSRTGSERLF. The whole CDR3 is CASSRTGSERLFF.

Worth noting for this clone: The gene names given are mouse names. The sequence runs out 1 residue before the end of the CDR3; the remainder is reconstructed from the germline J gene. V and J are TRBV19 and TRBJ1-2; D not resolved. CDR1 FNHDT and CDR2 SITEND come from the germline V gene (reference sequence). This CDR3 spans 13 amino acids. The V gene lost 2 bases and the J gene lost 2 bases, with 7 bases spanning the gap. The part of the CDR3 DNA that was read is TGTGCCAGCAGTATTTCCAGCAACTCCGACTACACC. Amino acid sequence: CASSISSNSDYT. The whole CDR3 region reads CASSISSNSDYTF.

A remark on this clone: Mouse names are used for the genes. The CDR3 end falls 1 residue outside the read, so it is completed with the germline J gene. This chain joins TRBV2 and TRBJ1-6; 10 bases map to TRBD1. TRBJ1-6 is an ORF; its function is uncertain. Germline assignment: CDR1 LGHNA and CDR2 YSYQKL. Trimming took 0 bases from V and 8 from J; bases not matched to a gene: 1. This CDR3 region has 15 residues. CDR3 DNA (partial): TGTGCCAGCAGCCAAGACGGGACAGGGGATTCGCCCCTCTAC. Its protein is CASSQDGTGDSPLY. The complete CDR3 reads CASSQDGTGDSPLYF.

This clone has a handful of counts. Gene names and germline match the mouse. CDR3 sequence reads: CGARAQFSYEQYF. CDR3 DNA (partial): TGTGGTGCTAGGGCCCAGTTCTCCTATGAACAGTAC. The chain carries TRBV20 and TRBJ2-7, with no clear D. Read data end 1 residue before the CDR3 end; the end is taken from the germline J gene. Looked up from germline, CDR1 is GFQATS and CDR2 is STVNSAI. V lost 1 base to trimming and J lost 0 bases, with 7 bases between them. This CDR3 has 13 amino acids.

The sample holds one count of this clone. The gene symbols are mouse symbols. Read sequence stops 1 residue before the CDR3 end, and the germline J gene provides the missing end. The J gene is TRBJ2-4, the V gene TRBV4, with D maybe TRBD1 (6 bases). V lost 6 bases and J 5 bases, leaving 9 bases between the germline ends. The germline V gene encodes CDR1 LGHDT and CDR2 YNNKQL (reference sequence). This CDR3 is 12 amino acids long. CDR3 protein: CASRRDINTLYF. The CDR3 DNA, read in part, is TGTGCCAGCAGACGGGACATAAACACCTTGTAC. The complete variable domain, with remaining parts taken from reference TRBV4 and TRBJ2-4, reads ETAVFQTPNYHVTQVGNEVSFNCKQTLGHDTMYWYKQDSKKLLKIMFSYNNKQLIVNETVPRRFSPQSSDKAHLNLRIKSVEPEDSAVYLCASRRDINTLYFGAGTRLSVL.

Worth noting for this clone: The gene names given are mouse names. The CDR3 end lies 1 residue beyond the end of the read and is filled in from the germline J gene. The chain combines TRBV4 with TRBJ2-7; TRBD1 might be the D (6 bases). V was clipped by 6 bases and J by 3 bases, with 9 bases between them. Germline CDR1 LGHDT, CDR2 YNNKQL (reference sequence). The CDR3 spans 12 residues. CDR3 sequence: CASSQDSYEQYF. CDR3 bases read: TGTGCCAGCAGTCAGGACAGCTATGAACAGTAC.